What follows are 30 T cell receptor beta chains derived from one specimen sequenced in a study of Tregs in tolerant kidney transplant recipients. The assay was immunoSEQ multiplex PCR, and TCRdb's table has in-frame clones only and misses some. Here the sample spans 65,000 or so clones, approximately 89% being singletons. The nonmyeloablative bone marrow transplants came from related graft donors, with transient mixed chimerism. The sample was CD4+ T cells from blood (PBMCs), taken 6 months after the transplant. Every receptor here comes from a human patient who received a combined kidney and bone marrow transplant. Some T cells could come from the graft donor.

The V call is TRBV14, the J call TRBJ1-2; perhaps TRBD1 as D (5 bases). The CDR3 covers 15 residues. In germline, CDR1 is SGHDN, CDR2 FVKESK. The V and J ends lost 5 bases and 4 bases respectively, with 17 bases between them. As DNA, the CDR3 is TGTGCCAGCAGCGCCATGGGGAGGGGACTCTATGGCTACACCTTC. It yields the protein CASSAMGRGLYGYTF.

V and J are TRBV19 and TRBJ2-7; 8 bases are a match to TRBD2. The junction had 8 bases not matched to a gene; V was cut back by 4 bases and J by 3 bases. Germline V CDR1 and CDR2: LNHDA, SQIVND (reference sequence). This CDR3 comprises 15 residues. The CDR3 spells CASSTKTGGVYEQYF. CDR3 DNA: TGTGCCAGTAGTACTAAAACGGGGGGGGTCTACGAGCAGTACTTC.

V is TRBV15 and J is TRBJ2-7, with D perhaps matching TRBD2 (6 bases). V gave up 3 bases and J gave up 5 bases, with 11 bases separating them. Germline CDR1 LNHNV, CDR2 YYDKDF (reference sequence). The CDR3 covers 13 residues. CDR3: CATSSGGGNEQYF. Here the CDR3 DNA reads TGTGCCACCAGCAGCGGGGGTGGCAACGAGCAGTACTTC.

V gene TRBV11-3 combines with J gene TRBJ2-6, with D unclear. The V gene's germline CDR1 is SGHNT and CDR2 YENEEA. Trimming stripped 4 bases from V and 1 base from J, with 17 bases between. The CDR3 contains 18 residues. This CDR3 is CASSSTTQPPSGANVLTF. The DNA of the CDR3 is TGTGCCAGCAGCTCCACTACCCAACCCCCATCTGGGGCCAACGTCCTGACTTTC. The variable domain in full, with the rest retrieved from reference TRBV11-3 and TRBJ2-6, is EAGVVQSPRYKIIEKKQPVAFWCNPISGHNTLYWYLQNLGQGPELLIRYENEEAVDDSQLPKDRFSAERLKGVDSTLKIQPAELGDSAVYLCASSSTTQPPSGANVLTFGAGSRLTVL.

This clone was counted a single time. This sequence joins TRBV7-2 and TRBJ2-3; D may be TRBD1 (5 bases). Germline CDR1 reads SGHTA; CDR2 reads FQGNSA. The CDR3 is 16 amino acids. Trimming cost V 3 bases and J 0 bases, with 13 bases left between them. This CDR3 reads CASSLTGAGSTDTQYF. The CDR3 region has the DNA TGTGCCAGCAGCTTGACTGGGGCAGGGAGCACAGATACGCAGTATTTT.

This clone has a single count. This sequence joins TRBV7-2 and TRBJ2-1, with 12 nucleotides matching TRBD2. With 5 bases clipped from V and 4 bases from J, the junction kept 3 bases outside the gene matches. The V gene's germline CDR1 is SGHTA and CDR2 FQGNSA. The CDR3 has 15 residues. The CDR3 DNA is TGTGCCAGCAGCATGACTAGCGGGGGTTACAATGAGCAGTTCTTC. Translation gives CASSMTSGGYNEQFF. Complete variable domain (other parts from reference TRBV7-2 and TRBJ2-1): GAGVSQSPSNKVTEKGKDVELRCDPISGHTALYWYRQSLGQGLEFLIYFQGNSAPDKSGLPSDRFSAERTGGSVSTLTIQRTQQEDSAVYLCASSMTSGGYNEQFFGPGTRLTVL.

The chain employs TRBV10-3 and TRBJ2-5, with D possibly matching TRBD1 (6 bases). Trimming shortened V by 6 bases and J by 2 bases, and 13 bases separated the two germline ends. The germline V gene encodes CDR1 ENHRY and CDR2 SYGVKD. CDR3 length equals 14 residues. The CDR3 loop reads CAISAGQTQETQYF. Written as DNA, the CDR3 is TGTGCCATCAGCGCAGGACAGACTCAAGAGACCCAGTACTTC.

The chain employs TRBV5-1 and TRBJ1-2; 7 bases line up with TRBD1. The trim removed 6 bases at V and 8 bases at J, leaving 10 bases unmatched. The CDR3 has 13 residues. The germline CDR1 and CDR2 sequences are SGHRS and YFSETQ. This chain's CDR3 is CASTNPWDRGYTF. CDR3 nucleotide sequence: TGCGCCAGCACAAATCCTTGGGACAGAGGCTACACCTTC.

The V gene is TRBV5-4, the J gene TRBJ2-7, with TRBD1 identical over 9 bases. V gave up 4 bases and J gave up 5 bases; unmatched junction bases: 4. The germline V gene encodes CDR1 SGHNT and CDR2 YYREEE (reference sequence). This CDR3 is built from 13 residues. CDR3 region: CASSRDRDDEQYF. DNA for the CDR3: TGTGCCAGCAGCCGGGACAGGGACGACGAGCAGTACTTC.

The rearrangement links TRBV11-3 to TRBJ2-1, with 11 bases that match TRBD2. The CDR3 covers 15 residues. V gave up 2 bases and J gave up 8 bases; unmatched junction bases: 5. The germline gives CDR1 SGHNT, CDR2 YENEEA. CDR3 bases: TGTGCCAGCAGCTTACCCGGACTAGCGGGCCATGAGCAGTTCTTC. Translating it yields CASSLPGLAGHEQFF.

The V and J genes are TRBV4-2 and TRBJ2-7; TRBD1 matches at 10 bases. The germline V gene encodes CDR1 LGHNA and CDR2 YNFKEQ. The ends lost 2 bases at V and 3 bases at J; junction bases unmatched: 1. The length of the CDR3 is 14 residues. CDR3 protein: CASSQWDRGYEQYF. The CDR3 DNA is TGTGCCAGCAGCCAATGGGACAGGGGCTACGAGCAGTACTTC.

The rearrangement joins TRBV6-6 to TRBJ1-2, with D hard to call. Germline CDR1 is MNHNY and CDR2 is SVGAGI (reference sequence). This CDR3 has 14 amino acids. The V end was cut by 6 bases, the J end by 2 bases, with 13 bases between. CDR3 DNA: TGTGCCAGCAGCCCGGGGTCTGGGAACTATGGCTACACCTTC. Translated, it gives CASSPGSGNYGYTF.

Comment on this clone: This same CDR3 is encoded by further DNA sequences in the sample. The rearrangement joins TRBV6-6 to TRBJ1-4; 10 nucleotides match TRBD1. The trim removed 0 bases at V and 6 bases at J, leaving 1 base unmatched. CDR3 size: 15 residues. The V gene's germline CDR1 is MNHNY and CDR2 SVGAGI (reference sequence). Written as DNA, the CDR3 is TGTGCCAGCAGTTACTCAGGGACAGGGGATGAAAAACTGTTTTTT. As protein: CASSYSGTGDEKLFF.

The sample holds a few counts of this clone. The chain carries TRBV19 and TRBJ2-1; TRBD2 aligns across 9 bases. V lost 4 bases, J lost 10 bases, and 14 bases stayed unmatched. The CDR3 length is 16 residues. Germline-derived CDR1 and CDR2 are LNHDA and SQIVND (reference sequence). CDR3 region: CASSKGEAGGRGEQFF. The CDR3 DNA is TGTGCCAGTAGTAAAGGTGAAGCGGGGGGTAGGGGGGAGCAGTTCTTC.

The V and J genes are TRBV5-1 and TRBJ2-7; 9 nucleotides match TRBD2. Trimming removed 2 bases from V and 1 base from J; junction bases left unmatched: 4. The CDR3 spans 15 residues. The germline gives CDR1 SGHRS, CDR2 YFSETQ. CDR3 sequence reads: CASSFTLAGSYEQYF. Here the CDR3 DNA reads TGCGCCAGCAGCTTCACACTAGCGGGTTCCTACGAGCAGTACTTC.

The J gene is TRBJ1-2, the V gene TRBV30; D remains ambiguous. In germline, CDR1 is GTSNPN, CDR2 SVGIG (reference sequence). V shed 0 bases and J shed 6 bases, with 11 bases lying between them. The CDR3 is 13 amino acids. In DNA, the CDR3 is TGTGCCTGGAGTGTACTTTTGCTGGATGGCTACACCTTC. Amino acid sequence: CAWSVLLLDGYTF. The complete variable domain, with remaining parts taken from reference TRBV30 and TRBJ1-2, reads SQTIHQWPATLVQPVGSPLSLECTVEGTSNPNLYWYRQAAGRGLQLLFYSVGIGQISSEVPQNLSASRPQDRQFILSSKKLLLSDSGFYLCAWSVLLLDGYTFGSGTRLTVV.

This clone was counted a few times. The chain is built from TRBV14 and TRBJ2-3; D gene uncertain. The V and J ends lost 2 bases and 1 base respectively, with 7 bases between them. CDR3 length equals 14 residues. Looked up from germline, CDR1 is SGHDN and CDR2 is FVKESK. The CDR3 sequence is CASSQTSGTDTQYF. CDR3 nucleotide sequence: TGTGCCAGCAGCCAAACCTCGGGCACAGATACGCAGTATTTT.

This rearrangement joins TRBV9 to TRBJ1-5; tentative D call: TRBD1 (6 bases). Germline CDR1 and CDR2: SGDLS and YYNGEE. V was cut by 0 bases and J by 3 bases, with 7 bases left in between. The CDR3 runs to 14 residues. CDR3 residues: CASSVGTANQPQHF. The CDR3 bases are TGTGCCAGCAGCGTAGGGACAGCCAATCAGCCCCAGCATTTT.

The genes are TRBV7-9 and TRBJ2-2; TRBD1 aligns across 7 bases. The CDR3 runs 17 residues. V lost 2 bases, J lost 5 bases, and 11 bases stayed unmatched. Germline loops: CDR1 SEHNR, CDR2 FQNEAQ (reference sequence). The CDR3 DNA reads as TGTGCCAGCAGCTTACCAAGACAGGGTGGAGTGACCGGGGAGCTGTTTTTT. This gives the protein CASSLPRQGGVTGELFF.

This clone has a single count. This chain links TRBV19 with TRBJ1-5; the match to TRBD1 covers 7 bases. This CDR3 has 13 residues. V gave up 7 bases and J gave up 7 bases; unmatched junction bases: 7. Germline V CDR1 and CDR2: LNHDA, SQIVND (reference sequence). This CDR3 is CASNSQGVQPQHF. In nucleotides, the CDR3 is TGTGCCAGTAACTCGCAGGGGGTCCAGCCCCAGCATTTT.

DNA for the CDR3: TGTGCCAGCAGCCGGGAATATAGGAGGGGGAGGGATGAGCAGTTCTTC. Amino acid sequence: CASSREYRRGRDEQFF. The rearrangement joins TRBV4-2 to TRBJ2-1; TRBD2 is a possible D gene (7 bases). The V gene lost 4 bases and the J gene lost 8 bases, with 21 bases spanning the gap. Germline CDR1 and CDR2: LGHNA and YNFKEQ. The CDR3 has 16 amino acids.

A single count supports this clone. The V and J genes are TRBV7-2 and TRBJ1-5, with a tentative D call TRBD1 (5 bases). Trimming stripped 1 base from V and 10 bases from J, with 11 bases between. The germline V gene encodes CDR1 SGHTA and CDR2 FQGNSA. The CDR3 length is 13 residues. CDR3 sequence: CASSLERGSPQHF. CDR3 sequence (DNA): TGTGCCAGCAGCTTAGAACGGGGGAGTCCCCAGCATTTT.

This clone was recorded a few times. This sample includes further DNA sequences coding for the same CDR3. The J gene is TRBJ1-1, the V gene TRBV9; D gene uncertain. V was trimmed by 0 bases and J by 1 base, leaving 4 bases between them. This CDR3 region has 13 residues. CDR1 is SGDLS, CDR2 YYNGEE, per germline. The CDR3 DNA sequence: TGTGCCAGCAGCGTAGCGGGGAACACTGAAGCTTTCTTT. Protein product: CASSVAGNTEAFF.

This clone appeared a single time. The V call is TRBV7-8, the J call TRBJ2-7; D might be TRBD2 (7 bases). The CDR3 sequence is 15 residues long. Germline CDR1 SGHVS, CDR2 FQNEAQ. V gave up 5 bases and J gave up 1 base, with 15 bases separating them. CDR3 amino acids: CASSPGGGASYEQYF. CDR3 bases: TGTGCCAGCAGCCCGGGTGGGGGGGCTTCCTACGAGCAGTACTTC.

This chain links TRBV7-2 with TRBJ2-2; D gene ambiguous. Per the germline V gene, CDR1 is SGHTA and CDR2 is FQGNSA. The V gene lost 2 bases and the J gene lost 7 bases, with 8 bases spanning the gap. This CDR3 spans 13 amino acids. The chain's CDR3 is CASSLSVVGELFF. Here the CDR3 DNA reads TGTGCCAGCAGCTTATCGGTCGTCGGGGAGCTGTTTTTT.

This chain uses TRBV11-2 with TRBJ2-3; 13 bases are a match to TRBD2. The CDR3 is 17 amino acids. Germline V lookup: CDR1 SGHAT, CDR2 FQNNGV. The V segment lost 2 bases and the J segment 2 bases; nucleotides outside the gene matches: 4. CDR3 DNA sequence: TGTGCCAGCAGCTTACCACTAGCGGGGGGGCTCACAGATACGCAGTATTTT. Amino acids: CASSLPLAGGLTDTQYF.

This chain joins TRBV5-5 and TRBJ2-5, with 13 bases aligning to TRBD2. V was pared by 0 bases and J by 1 base, with 6 bases of the junction left unmatched. This CDR3 is 18 amino acids long. Germline CDR1 SGHKS, CDR2 YYEKEE (reference sequence). This CDR3 is CASSLVLGTSGTQETQYF. CDR3 coding DNA: TGTGCCAGCAGCTTGGTGTTGGGGACTAGCGGGACCCAAGAGACCCAGTACTTC.

This chain joins TRBV4-3 and TRBJ2-3; 7 positions agree with TRBD1. Looked up from germline, CDR1 is LGHNA and CDR2 is YSLEER. Losses at the gene ends were 4 bases for V and 10 bases for J; bases not matched to a gene: 5. This CDR3 is built from 12 residues. CDR3 nucleotide sequence: TGCGCCAGCAGCCTAGACAGGGTCGCGCAGTATTTT. Translation: CASSLDRVAQYF.

The chain links TRBV7-2 to TRBJ1-5; a possible D gene is TRBD1 (6 bases). The V and J ends lost 0 bases and 5 bases respectively, with 23 bases between them. The CDR3 length is 19 residues. CDR1 SGHTA and CDR2 FQGNSA come from the germline V gene. The CDR3 loop reads CASSLAPRGPISLYQPQHF. In DNA form, the CDR3 reads TGTGCCAGCAGCTTAGCGCCCAGGGGCCCCATTAGCTTGTATCAGCCCCAGCATTTT.

J is TRBJ2-7 and V is TRBV7-9; TRBD1 might be the D (6 bases). In germline, CDR1 is SEHNR, CDR2 FQNEAQ (reference sequence). V was shortened by 5 bases and J by 1 base, with 18 bases between the two germline ends. CDR3 length: 16 amino acids. The DNA of the CDR3 is TGTGCCAGCAGCCCAGGAACAGGGTTAAGGTCCTACGAGCAGTACTTC. Protein product: CASSPGTGLRSYEQYF.